The 15 T cell receptor beta chains below come from one sample, sequenced in a study of shared clonotypes between healthy human individuals (dated by TCRdb to 2018 to 2020). The library came from the immunoSEQ multiplex PCR assay. Not all clones reach the TCRdb copy of this immuneACCESS table, which keeps in-frame sequences only. Checked studies attribute under half of the gap to unresolved V genes and leave the rest unexplained. The sample table lists millions of clones, roughly 92% of them with a count of one. The ten most abundant clones make up around 0.15% of the sample. Sequenced: naive CD4+ T cells sorted from blood. Taken with the paper, the label for cell subset or site translates to: CD45RA+ positively selected. Receptors originate from a man younger than 35 in good health.

The J gene is TRBJ1-1, the V gene TRBV6-1; D is unresolved. Germline-derived CDR1 and CDR2 are MNHNS and SASEGT. This CDR3 has 14 amino acids. Trimming removed 6 bases from V and 0 bases from J, with 11 bases in between. CDR3 DNA sequence: TGTGCCAGCAGGAGGTCCAACTTGAACACTGAAGCTTTCTTT. Its translation is CASRRSNLNTEAFF.

This clone was counted a few times. The chain couples TRBV5-1 to TRBJ1-1; 8 nucleotides line up with TRBD1. Germline V gene sequence: CDR1 SGHRS, CDR2 YFSETQ. Losses at the gene ends were 2 bases for V and 6 bases for J; bases not matched to a gene: 9. The CDR3 spans 15 residues. CDR3 DNA: TGCGCCAGCAGCTTTGACAGGGGATTAGTCTCTGAAGCTTTCTTT. This translates into CASSFDRGLVSEAFF.

V gene TRBV4-2 combines with J gene TRBJ1-5; D might be TRBD1 (6 bases). The CDR3 runs to 16 residues. Germline V gene sequence: CDR1 LGHNA, CDR2 YNFKEQ. Deletions cut 0 bases from V and 4 bases from J, with 13 bases between. CDR3 DNA sequence: TGTGCCAGCAGCCAAGAGTGGTCGAGGGGGAATCAGCCCCAGCATTTT. Protein product: CASSQEWSRGNQPQHF.

J is TRBJ2-1 and V is TRBV7-3; either TRBD1 or TRBD2 may supply D (5 bases each). Trimming removed 5 bases from V and 8 bases from J, with 13 bases in between. Looked up from germline, CDR1 is SGHTA and CDR2 is FQGTGA. This CDR3 comprises 13 residues. This CDR3 reads CASSLPGRDEQFF. The CDR3 coding sequence is TGTGCCAGCAGCCTGCCAGGGCGGGATGAGCAGTTCTTC.

The chain uses TRBV6-1 and TRBJ1-3; D remains ambiguous. Germline-derived CDR1 and CDR2 are MNHNS and SASEGT. This CDR3 region has 14 residues. V gave up 6 bases and J gave up 1 base, with 10 bases separating them. CDR3 loop: CASRPPSSGNTIYF. DNA for the CDR3: TGTGCCAGCAGACCCCCGAGTTCTGGAAACACCATATATTTT.

The chain employs TRBV27 and TRBJ1-2; D gene ambiguous. Trimming removed 5 bases from V and 0 bases from J, with 13 bases in between. Per the germline V gene, CDR1 is MNHEY and CDR2 is SMNVEV (reference sequence). CDR3 size: 15 residues. In nucleotides, the CDR3 is TGTGCCAGCAGTCCCCGATGGCGGACTAACTATGGCTACACCTTC. Translation: CASSPRWRTNYGYTF.

This clone appeared a single time. This rearrangement joins TRBV7-9 to TRBJ1-1; 8 positions agree with TRBD1. V shed 3 bases and J 7 bases; nucleotides not matched to a gene: 13. Germline V gene sequence: CDR1 SEHNR, CDR2 FQNEAQ (reference sequence). The CDR3 is 16 residues long. The chain's CDR3 is CASSLVRPQGANEAFF. CDR3 coding DNA: TGTGCCAGCAGCTTGGTAAGGCCGCAGGGGGCGAATGAAGCTTTCTTT.

J is TRBJ2-7 and V is TRBV4-3, with 10 bases identical to TRBD2. Looked up from germline, CDR1 is LGHNA and CDR2 is YSLEER. The trim removed 5 bases at V and 6 bases at J, leaving 4 bases unmatched. CDR3 size: 13 residues. The CDR3 DNA reads as TGCGCCAGCAGCTCGGGACTAGCGAGCGAGCAGTACTTC. Translated: CASSSGLASEQYF.

The chain employs TRBV15 and TRBJ1-5; possibly TRBD1 for D (6 bases). Trimming removed 1 base from V and 1 base from J, with 17 bases in between. Germline CDR1 and CDR2: LNHNV and YYDKDF (reference sequence). This CDR3 comprises 18 residues. The chain's CDR3 is CATSRARGQVRSNQPQHF. The CDR3 bases are TGTGCCACCAGCAGAGCTCGGGGACAAGTAAGAAGCAATCAGCCCCAGCATTTT.

This sequence joins TRBV6-6 and TRBJ1-6, with 7 bases aligning to TRBD1. Trimming cost V 6 bases and J 6 bases; bases outside gene matches: 11. Germline V CDR1 and CDR2: MNHNY, SVGAGI (reference sequence). The CDR3 totals 16 residues. CDR3: CASSLRDSVFNSPLHF. The CDR3 DNA follows: TGTGCCAGCAGCCTCCGGGACAGCGTTTTTAATTCACCCCTCCACTTT.

The chain is built from TRBV14 and TRBJ2-2, with D perhaps TRBD1 or TRBD2 (5 bases each). CDR3 size: 15 residues. The V gene's germline CDR1 is SGHDN and CDR2 FVKESK. Trimming left V 0 bases short and J 6 bases short, with 11 bases between. The CDR3 here is CASSQDHLGAGELFF. The CDR3 nucleotides read TGTGCCAGCAGCCAAGACCACCTGGGGGCCGGGGAGCTGTTTTTT.

This clone was seen a handful of times. V is TRBV12-5 and J is TRBJ1-1; TRBD1 matches 8 bases. This CDR3 region has 14 residues. Trimming removed 3 bases from V and 4 bases from J; junction bases left unmatched: 4. From germline, CDR1 is LGHNT and CDR2 FRNRAP. The CDR3 DNA is TGTGCTAGTGGTTTAGGGACAGGCTCCACTGAAGCTTTCTTT. Encoded protein: CASGLGTGSTEAFF. Filled out from reference TRBV12-5 and TRBJ1-1, the complete variable domain reads DARVTQTPRHKVTEMGQEVTMRCQPILGHNTVFWYRQTMMQGLELLAYFRNRAPLDDSGMPKDRFSAEMPDATLATLKIQPSEPRDSAVYFCASGLGTGSTEAFFGQGTRLTVV.

The chain joins TRBV6-1 to TRBJ1-1; tentatively, D is TRBD1 (5 bases). The CDR3 is made up of 15 amino acids. V was pared by 1 base and J by 5 bases, with 14 bases between. The V gene's germline CDR1 is MNHNS and CDR2 SASEGT. The CDR3 region has the DNA TGTGCCAGCAGTGAAGGGTGGGCAGGGTGGACTGAAGCTTTCTTT. Translation: CASSEGWAGWTEAFF.

The V gene is TRBV11-2, the J gene TRBJ2-7; a possible D gene is TRBD2 (6 bases). Trimming took off 5 bases at V and 3 bases at J, with 14 bases between the two ends. From germline, CDR1 is SGHAT and CDR2 FQNNGV. This CDR3 region has 14 residues. CDR3 coding DNA: TGTGCCAGCAGCGCCCTTAGCGGTTACTACGAGCAGTACTTC. It encodes CASSALSGYYEQYF.

This chain connects TRBV28 to TRBJ1-2, with D unresolved. Germline assignment: CDR1 MDHEN and CDR2 SYDVKM. Deletions cut 5 bases from V and 7 bases from J, with 8 bases between. This CDR3 region has 11 residues. The CDR3 DNA is TGTGCCAGCAGTCCCGCCCTTGGCTACACCTTC. Encoded protein: CASSPALGYTF.